Presented here are 11 T cell receptor beta chains from one specimen sequenced in a study of cytomegalovirus exposure and HLA in healthy donors. The PCR used 60 Vbeta and 13 Jbeta primers. Sequencing used immunoSEQ multiplex PCR; TCRdb keeps in-frame clones, though not all of them. The table shows around 99,000 clones, with 76% occurring only once. Sequenced sample: PBMCs. These receptors came from a man aged 18 to 30 in good health and CMV-seronegative.

This clone was picked up a small number of times. The V gene is TRBV5-1, the J gene TRBJ1-1; D gene uncertain. V was clipped by 3 bases and J by 4 bases, with 10 bases between them. This CDR3 has 13 amino acids. The germline V gene encodes CDR1 SGHRS and CDR2 YFSETQ. The CDR3 loop is CASSSFPPTEAFF. CDR3 bases: TGCGCCAGCAGCTCGTTCCCCCCCACTGAAGCTTTCTTT.

This sequence joins TRBV12-5 and TRBJ1-5; D gene uncertain. Germline CDR1 and CDR2: LGHNT and FRNRAP. This CDR3 comprises 13 residues. Trimming pared 1 base from V and 4 bases from J, leaving 5 bases between. CDR3 residues: CASGLGPNQPQHF. In DNA form, the CDR3 reads TGTGCTAGTGGTTTGGGGCCAAATCAGCCCCAGCATTTT.

The chain uses TRBV5-1 and TRBJ2-6; the D is unclear. CDR1 and CDR2 (germline): SGHRS, YFSETQ. The CDR3 contains 12 residues. V lost 6 bases and J lost 1, with 2 bases in between. DNA for the CDR3: TGCGCCAGCACGTCTGGGGCCAACGTCCTGACTTTC. Amino acids: CASTSGANVLTF.

This clone was found a few times. This rearrangement joins TRBV7-2 to TRBJ1-5; no definite D call. The CDR3 has 18 residues. Trimming left V 4 bases short and J 0 bases short, with 19 bases between. Germline CDR1 is SGHTA and CDR2 is FQGNSA. This CDR3 is CASSSPPAGIGSNQPQHF. The CDR3, as DNA: TGTGCCAGCAGCTCACCTCCGGCGGGGATCGGTAGCAATCAGCCCCAGCATTTT.

The chain's CDR3 is CASSSLGPGAQYF. CDR3 sequence (DNA): TGTGCCAGCAGCTCCCTGGGTCCGGGGGCCCAGTACTTC. The rearrangement links TRBV5-8 to TRBJ2-5, with a weak D call TRBD2 (6 bases). The V end was cut by 3 bases, the J end by 9 bases, with 15 bases between. Germline CDR1 SGHTS, CDR2 YDEGEE. The CDR3 has 13 residues.

The rearrangement links TRBV7-2 to TRBJ1-2, with 8 nucleotides matching TRBD1. V trimming: 4 bases; J trimming: 6 bases; junction bases outside the gene matches: 13. The germline CDR1 and CDR2 sequences are SGHTA and FQGNSA. The CDR3 spans 16 residues. CDR3 DNA: TGTGCCAGCAGCTACCGAAACGACAGGGGACGAAATGGCTACACCTTC. This encodes CASSYRNDRGRNGYTF.

The rearrangement joins TRBV7-2 to TRBJ2-2; no firm D call. The V and J ends lost 2 bases and 0 bases respectively, with 16 bases between them. CDR1 and CDR2 (germline): SGHTA, FQGNSA. This CDR3 region has 18 residues. CDR3 in DNA: TGTGCCAGCAGCTTAACCCCGAATACTAAATCGAACACCGGGGAGCTGTTTTTT. Protein sequence: CASSLTPNTKSNTGELFF.

The chain couples TRBV4-3 to TRBJ2-1; the D gene is possibly TRBD2 (5 bases). CDR3 size: 15 residues. Trimming removed 1 base at V and 11 bases at J, with 18 bases between. Germline V gene lookup returns CDR1 LGHNA and CDR2 YSLEER. The CDR3 DNA reads TGCGCCAGCAGCCAAGGCCGGGAACCGATTTACCAGCAGTTCTTC. Amino acids: CASSQGREPIYQQFF.

Comment on this clone: Germline is not matched at one junction end, which may reflect a read error. The chain links TRBV7-9 to TRBJ1-1, with D maybe TRBD1 (6 bases). The CDR3 length is 15 residues. Germline CDR1 SEHNR, CDR2 FQNEAQ (reference sequence). CDR3 sequence (DNA): TGTTCCAGCAGCTCCGCCTCGGGACAGAACACTGAAGCTTTCTTT. Translated, it gives CSSSSASGQNTEAFF.

This clone was detected once. V gene TRBV5-5 combines with J gene TRBJ2-7; a weak D match, TRBD1 (6 bases). The CDR3 is 14 residues long. Trimming removed 4 bases from V and 4 bases from J, with 15 bases in between. Germline V CDR1 and CDR2: SGHKS, YYEKEE (reference sequence). CDR3 bases: TGTGCCAGCAGCCCTAGCCAGGGGCGGTACGAGCAGTACTTC. This gives the protein CASSPSQGRYEQYF.

This chain connects TRBV7-9 to TRBJ2-6, with D maybe TRBD1 (6 bases). Germline CDR1 reads SEHNR; CDR2 reads FQNEAQ (reference sequence). The V and J ends lost 5 bases and 0 bases respectively, with 14 bases between them. The CDR3 contains 17 residues. The CDR3 nucleotides read TGTGCCAGCAGCGCGCAGGGGCAGGGCTCTGGGGCCAACGTCCTGACTTTC. Its translation is CASSAQGQGSGANVLTF.